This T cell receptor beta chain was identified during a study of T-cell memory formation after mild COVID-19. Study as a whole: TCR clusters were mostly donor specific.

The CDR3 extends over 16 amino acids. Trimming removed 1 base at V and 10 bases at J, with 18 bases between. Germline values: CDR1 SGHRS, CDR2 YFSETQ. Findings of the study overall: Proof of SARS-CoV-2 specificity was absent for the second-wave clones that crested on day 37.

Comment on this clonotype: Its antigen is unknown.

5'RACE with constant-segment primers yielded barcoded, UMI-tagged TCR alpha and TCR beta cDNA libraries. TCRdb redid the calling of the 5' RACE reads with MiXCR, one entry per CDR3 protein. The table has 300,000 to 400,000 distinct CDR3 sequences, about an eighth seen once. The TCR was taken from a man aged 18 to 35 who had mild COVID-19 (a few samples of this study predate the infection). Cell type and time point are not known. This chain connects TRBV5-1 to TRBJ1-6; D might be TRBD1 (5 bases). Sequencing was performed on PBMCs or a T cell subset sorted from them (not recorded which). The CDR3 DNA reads TGCGCCAGCAGCTTGTCGGGGCCTCCCCCCAAGTCACCCCTCCACTTT. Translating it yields CASSLSGPPPKSPLHF.